What follows are 21 T cell receptor beta chains derived from one specimen sequenced in a study of control samples from healthy donors and cancer patients. Sequenced by immunoSEQ multiplex PCR; TCRdb stores in-frame clones only, minus some. Counted here are some 220,000 clones, roughly 94% occurring once; the ten biggest clones make up less than 1.6%. Sequencing used blood. Source of these receptors: a man aged 50-60 years in good health.

The chain is built from TRBV7-8 and TRBJ2-1; 11 bases match TRBD2. Per germline, CDR1 SGHVS and CDR2 FQNEAQ. J was trimmed by 3 bases and V by 5 bases; bases with no gene match: 6. The CDR3 has 16 amino acids. CDR3 bases: TGTGCCAGCAGCACCCTAGCGGGGGGCCACTACAATGAGCAGTTCTTC. Translating gives CASSTLAGGHYNEQFF.

The chain has TRBV7-8 and TRBJ2-2; D could derive from TRBD1 or TRBD2 (5 bases each). Trimming stripped 2 bases from V and 5 bases from J, with 15 bases between. The CDR3 sequence is 16 residues long. Germline V CDR1 and CDR2: SGHVS, FQNEAQ. The CDR3 DNA reads TGTGCCAGCAGCTTACGAGACAGTCCGGGGACCGGGGAGCTGTTTTTT. Its translation is CASSLRDSPGTGELFF.

The chain links TRBV2 to TRBJ2-3; D gene ambiguous. Germline assignment: CDR1 SNHLY and CDR2 FYNNEI. V gave up 6 bases and J gave up 0 bases, with 4 bases separating them. CDR3 length equals 12 residues. The DNA for the CDR3 is TGTGCCAGCAGCACTAGCACAGATACGCAGTATTTT. This translates into CASSTSTDTQYF.

The chain recombines TRBV5-1 with TRBJ2-7; TRBD1 aligns across 8 bases. V was pared by 7 bases and J by 2 bases, with 5 bases of the junction left unmatched. Germline V gene lookup returns CDR1 SGHRS and CDR2 YFSETQ. This CDR3 region has 13 residues. CDR3 in DNA: TGCGCCAGCGCCGGGACAGGTGCCTACGAGCAGTACTTC. It translates to CASAGTGAYEQYF.

This chain links TRBV2 with TRBJ1-1; TRBD1 aligns across 9 bases. Germline trimming cut 5 bases from V and 4 bases from J; bases unmatched to any gene: 8. The CDR3 length is 15 residues. Germline values: CDR1 SNHLY, CDR2 FYNNEI. CDR3 in amino acids: CASSPTDRGRTEAFF. CDR3 nucleotide sequence: TGTGCCAGCAGTCCTACGGACAGGGGCCGCACTGAAGCTTTCTTT.

This chain joins TRBV6-5 and TRBJ1-5; D unclear. Trimming shortened V by 8 bases and J by 3 bases, and 11 bases separated the two germline ends. Germline CDR1 MNHEY, CDR2 SVGAGI. The CDR3 runs to 13 residues. This CDR3 is CASGGTANQPQHF. The CDR3 region has the DNA TGTGCCAGCGGAGGAACAGCCAATCAGCCCCAGCATTTT.

The gene calls are TRBV5-8 and TRBJ1-2, with D perhaps TRBD1 (6 bases). Germline values: CDR1 SGHTS, CDR2 YDEGEE. The length of the CDR3 is 16 residues. Trimming shortened V by 7 bases and J by 4 bases, and 23 bases separated the two germline ends. The CDR3 is CASWSQGMGARYGYTF. The CDR3 DNA reads as TGTGCCAGCTGGAGCCAGGGGATGGGGGCCCGCTATGGCTACACCTTC.

The rearrangement links TRBV5-5 to TRBJ2-7; TRBD1 aligns across 9 bases. Germline V gene sequence: CDR1 SGHKS, CDR2 YYEKEE (reference sequence). The CDR3 has 14 amino acids. J lost 6 bases, V lost 3 bases, and 7 bases had no gene match. In DNA form, the CDR3 reads TGTGCCAGCAGCTATCCGGGACAGGGAGTCGAGCAGTACTTC. The encoded protein is CASSYPGQGVEQYF.

The chain recombines TRBV7-9 with TRBJ1-5; the D is unclear. Germline V gene data show CDR1 as SEHNR and CDR2 as FQNEAQ (reference sequence). The CDR3 runs to 14 residues. Trimming took off 1 base at V and 4 bases at J, with 8 bases between the two ends. In DNA form, the CDR3 reads TGTGCCAGCAGCTTAGAGGGCCTGAATCAGCCCCAGCATTTT. Translating it yields CASSLEGLNQPQHF.

The chain links TRBV30 to TRBJ2-7; D call uncertain. Germline values: CDR1 GTSNPN, CDR2 SVGIG (reference sequence). V lost 0 bases and J lost 7, with 22 bases in between. There are 16 residues in the CDR3. CDR3 in DNA: TGTGCCTGGAGTGTACTCCCGGGCTTACAACTGATGGAGCAGTACTTC. This encodes CAWSVLPGLQLMEQYF.

J is TRBJ1-6 and V is TRBV15, with D possibly TRBD1 on 6 matching bases. CDR3 length equals 18 residues. Germline lookup yields CDR1 LNHNV and CDR2 YYDKDF (reference sequence). Trimming took off 1 base at V and 5 bases at J, with 18 bases between the two ends. The CDR3 nucleotides are TGTGCCACCAGCAGAGGGACCAGGGGTCGTACAGATAATTCACCCCTCCACTTT. Translating it yields CATSRGTRGRTDNSPLHF.

V gene TRBV2 combines with J gene TRBJ1-6; 8 nucleotides line up with TRBD1. Germline CDR1 reads SNHLY; CDR2 reads FYNNEI. V was pared by 10 bases and J by 5 bases, with 10 bases of the junction left unmatched. CDR3 size: 15 residues. In nucleotides, the CDR3 is TGTGCCACCCTAGAGGACAGGGCGAATAATTCACCCCTCCACTTT. It specifies CATLEDRANNSPLHF.

This chain joins TRBV19 and TRBJ1-5, with D perhaps TRBD1 (6 bases). The CDR3 contains 16 residues. Germline CDR1 and CDR2: LNHDA and SQIVND (reference sequence). Deletions cut 4 bases from V and 0 bases from J, with 13 bases between. CDR3 amino acids: CASSTPDRYSNQPQHF. CDR3 DNA: TGTGCCAGTAGTACACCCGACAGGTATAGCAATCAGCCCCAGCATTTT.

J is TRBJ2-1 and V is TRBV30; D gene ambiguous. This CDR3 has 12 residues. V gave up 0 bases and J gave up 4 bases, with 4 bases separating them. In germline, CDR1 is GTSNPN, CDR2 SVGIG (reference sequence). The DNA of the CDR3 is TGTGCCTGGAGTGTACAGTACAATGAGCAGTTCTTC. It codes for CAWSVQYNEQFF.

The V and J genes are TRBV5-5 and TRBJ1-1; D gene uncertain. Germline V gene sequence: CDR1 SGHKS, CDR2 YYEKEE (reference sequence). The ends were cut back, 7 bases at V and 6 bases at J, with 13 bases in the middle. The CDR3 has 12 residues. CDR3: CASGPTYAEAFF. For the CDR3, the DNA is TGTGCCAGCGGACCCACTTACGCTGAAGCTTTCTTT.

This clone was counted a single time. The V gene is TRBV6-5, the J gene TRBJ2-1; D remains ambiguous. The CDR3 spans 15 residues. Trimming removed 9 bases at V and 1 base at J, with 16 bases between. CDR1 is MNHEY and CDR2 is SVGAGI in the germline V gene. CDR3 DNA sequence: TGTGCCAGTCAGTCCCTGACTGGGTCCTACAATGAGCAGTTCTTC. This gives the protein CASQSLTGSYNEQFF.

The chain employs TRBV18 and TRBJ2-7, with a tentative D call TRBD2 (5 bases). The V end lost 2 bases, the J end lost 7 bases, and 12 bases lay between the germline ends. CDR1 KGHSH and CDR2 LQKENI come from the germline V gene. The CDR3 spans 13 residues. CDR3 protein: CASSPIGRTEQYV. The CDR3, as DNA: TGTGCCAGCTCACCAATCGGCAGGACTGAGCAGTACGTC.

J is TRBJ1-1 and V is TRBV19; possible D gene TRBD1, 5 bases. The CDR3 length is 14 residues. CDR1 and CDR2 (germline): LNHDA, SQIVND (reference sequence). Deletions cut 3 bases from V and 5 bases from J, with 13 bases between. CDR3 nucleotide sequence: TGTGCCAGTAGTATGGTTCGGGGGGAGACTGAAGCTTTCTTT. This sequence encodes CASSMVRGETEAFF.

The rearrangement joins TRBV11-2 to TRBJ2-7; D unclear. The germline V gene has CDR1 SGHAT and CDR2 FQNNGV. V lost 3 bases, J lost 0 bases, and 6 bases lay in between. This CDR3 has 13 amino acids. The CDR3: CASSLGSSYEQYV. In DNA form, the CDR3 reads TGTGCCAGCAGCTTGGGCAGCTCCTACGAGCAGTACGTC.

This rearrangement joins TRBV19 to TRBJ1-2; TRBD1 aligns across 8 bases. The CDR3 totals 15 residues. The junction had 9 bases not matched to a gene; V was cut back by 5 bases and J by 4 bases. Germline values: CDR1 LNHDA, CDR2 SQIVND (reference sequence). This chain's CDR3 is CASSPRTGHGYGYTF. DNA of the CDR3: TGTGCCAGTAGTCCTCGGACAGGGCATGGCTATGGCTACACCTTC.

This chain uses TRBV27 with TRBJ2-6; D uncertain. Trimming left V 3 bases short and J 0 bases short, with 6 bases between. CDR1 MNHEY and CDR2 SMNVEV come from the germline V gene (reference sequence). There are 15 residues in the CDR3. The CDR3 protein is CASSFWGSGANVLTF. The DNA for the CDR3 is TGTGCCAGCAGTTTTTGGGGCTCTGGGGCCAACGTCCTGACTTTC. Using reference TRBV27 and TRBJ2-6 for the parts outside the CDR3, the full variable domain is EAQVTQNPRYLITVTGKKLTVTCSQNMNHEYMSWYRQDPGLGLRQIYYSMNVEVTDKGDVPEGYKVSRKEKRNFPLILESPSPNQTSLYFCASSFWGSGANVLTFGAGSRLTVL.